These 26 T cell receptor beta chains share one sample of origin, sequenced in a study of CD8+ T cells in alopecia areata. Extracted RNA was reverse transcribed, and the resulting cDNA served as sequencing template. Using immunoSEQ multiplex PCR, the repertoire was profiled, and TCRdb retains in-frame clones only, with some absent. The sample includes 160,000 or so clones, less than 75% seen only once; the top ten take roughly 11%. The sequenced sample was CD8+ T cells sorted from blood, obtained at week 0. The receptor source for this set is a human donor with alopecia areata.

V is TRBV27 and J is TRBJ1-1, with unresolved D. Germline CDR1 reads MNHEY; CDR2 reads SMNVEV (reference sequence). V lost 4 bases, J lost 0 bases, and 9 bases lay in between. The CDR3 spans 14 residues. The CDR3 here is CASSSGRMNTEAFF. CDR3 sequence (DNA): TGTGCCAGCAGTTCGGGCAGGATGAACACTGAAGCTTTCTTT.

DNA for the CDR3: TGCAGCGTTGCAATCGACGGCGGCTACACCTTC. Its translation: CSVAIDGGYTF. The rearrangement uses TRBV29-1 and TRBJ1-2; D unresolved. With 4 bases removed from V and 8 bases from J, the gap between germline ends came to 11 bases. This CDR3 has 11 amino acids. Germline loops: CDR1 SQVTM, CDR2 ANQGSEA.

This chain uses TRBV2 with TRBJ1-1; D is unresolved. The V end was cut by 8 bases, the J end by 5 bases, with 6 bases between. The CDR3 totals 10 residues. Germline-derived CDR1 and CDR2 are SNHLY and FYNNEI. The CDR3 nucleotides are TGTGCCAGCGGGTCTACTGAAGCTTTCTTT. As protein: CASGSTEAFF. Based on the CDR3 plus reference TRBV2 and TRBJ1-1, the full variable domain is EPEVTQTPSHQVTQMGQEVILRCVPISNHLYFYWYRQILGQKVEFLVSFYNNEISEKSEIFDDQFSVERPDGSNFTLKIRSTKLEDSAMYFCASGSTEAFFGQGTRLTVV.

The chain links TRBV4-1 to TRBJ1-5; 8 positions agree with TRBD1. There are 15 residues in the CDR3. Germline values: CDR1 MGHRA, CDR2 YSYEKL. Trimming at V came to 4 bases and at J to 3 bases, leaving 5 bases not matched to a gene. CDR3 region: CASSRAGGDNQPQHF. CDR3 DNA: TGCGCCAGCAGCCGGGCAGGGGGCGACAATCAGCCCCAGCATTTT.

DNA of the CDR3: TGTGCCAGCAGCTTATTCGCTAGCGGGGGGGCCTCGGGCACCGGGGAGCTGTTTTTT. Translating gives CASSLFASGGASGTGELFF. This sequence joins TRBV11-2 and TRBJ2-2; 12 bases fit TRBD2. V lost 2 bases to trimming and J lost 4 bases; unmatched junction nucleotides: 11. The CDR3 loop spans 19 amino acids. Germline CDR1 SGHAT, CDR2 FQNNGV.

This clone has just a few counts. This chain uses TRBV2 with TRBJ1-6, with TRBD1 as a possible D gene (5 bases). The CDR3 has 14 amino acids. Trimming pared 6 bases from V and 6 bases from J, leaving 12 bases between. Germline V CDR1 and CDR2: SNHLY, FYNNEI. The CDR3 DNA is TGTGCCAGCAGAGGCAGGGCGGGTAATTCACCCCTCCACTTT. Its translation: CASRGRAGNSPLHF.

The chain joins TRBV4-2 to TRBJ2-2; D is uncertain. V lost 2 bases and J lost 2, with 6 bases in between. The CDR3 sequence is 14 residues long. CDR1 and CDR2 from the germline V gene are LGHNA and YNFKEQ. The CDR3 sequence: CASSQKPNTGELFF. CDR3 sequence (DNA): TGTGCCAGCAGCCAAAAACCTAACACCGGGGAGCTGTTTTTT.

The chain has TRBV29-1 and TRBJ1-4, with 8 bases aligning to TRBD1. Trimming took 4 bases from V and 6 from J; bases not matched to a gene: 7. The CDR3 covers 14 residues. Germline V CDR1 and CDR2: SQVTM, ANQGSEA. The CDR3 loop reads CSVVLAGGYEKLFF. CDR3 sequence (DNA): TGCAGCGTTGTATTGGCAGGGGGCTATGAAAAACTGTTTTTT.

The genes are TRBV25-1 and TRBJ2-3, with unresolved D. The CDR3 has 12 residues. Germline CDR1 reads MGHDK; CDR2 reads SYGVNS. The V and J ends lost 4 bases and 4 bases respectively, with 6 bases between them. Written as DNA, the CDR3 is TGTGCCAGCAGTGTTGGGGCAGATACGCAGTATTTT. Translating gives CASSVGADTQYF.

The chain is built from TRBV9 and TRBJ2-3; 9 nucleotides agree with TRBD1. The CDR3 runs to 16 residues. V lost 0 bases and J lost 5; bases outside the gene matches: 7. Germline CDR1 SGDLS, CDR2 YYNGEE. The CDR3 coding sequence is TGTGCCAGCAGCGTAGAGAAGGGACAGGGAATAGATACGCAGTATTTT. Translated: CASSVEKGQGIDTQYF.

The CDR3, as DNA: TGCAGCGTCACCCGGGGGGACAGGGGAGGTGGCTACACCTTC. As protein: CSVTRGDRGGGYTF. The V gene is TRBV29-1, the J gene TRBJ1-2; 10 bases are a match to TRBD1. CDR3 length: 14 residues. The ends lost 6 bases at V and 7 bases at J; junction bases unmatched: 11. Per germline, CDR1 SQVTM and CDR2 ANQGSEA.

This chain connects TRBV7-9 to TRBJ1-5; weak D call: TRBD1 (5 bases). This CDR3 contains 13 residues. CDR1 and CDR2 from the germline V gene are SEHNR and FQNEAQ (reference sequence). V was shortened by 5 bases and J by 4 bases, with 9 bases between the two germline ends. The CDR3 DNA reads TGTGCCAGCAGCCCTGACAGAAATCAGCCCCAGCATTTT. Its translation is CASSPDRNQPQHF.

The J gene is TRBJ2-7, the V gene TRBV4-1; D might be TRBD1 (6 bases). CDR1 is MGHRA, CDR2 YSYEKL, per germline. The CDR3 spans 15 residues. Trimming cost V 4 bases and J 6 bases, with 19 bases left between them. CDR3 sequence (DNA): TGCGCCAGCAGCCGCTGGACAGTAGCAGTTAGCGAGCAGTACTTC. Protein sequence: CASSRWTVAVSEQYF.

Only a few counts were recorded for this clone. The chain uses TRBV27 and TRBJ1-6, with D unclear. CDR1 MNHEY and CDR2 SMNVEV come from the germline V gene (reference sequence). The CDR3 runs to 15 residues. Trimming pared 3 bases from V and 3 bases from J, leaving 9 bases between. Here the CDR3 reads CASSFVRNYNSPLHF. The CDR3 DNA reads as TGTGCCAGCAGTTTCGTCAGAAACTATAATTCACCCCTCCACTTT.

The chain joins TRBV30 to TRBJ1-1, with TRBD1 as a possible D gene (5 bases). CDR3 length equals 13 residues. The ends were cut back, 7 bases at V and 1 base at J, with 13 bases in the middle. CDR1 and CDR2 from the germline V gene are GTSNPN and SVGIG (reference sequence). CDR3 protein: CASDPQGNTEAFF. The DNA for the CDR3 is TGTGCCTCCGACCCTCAGGGGAACACTGAAGCTTTCTTT.

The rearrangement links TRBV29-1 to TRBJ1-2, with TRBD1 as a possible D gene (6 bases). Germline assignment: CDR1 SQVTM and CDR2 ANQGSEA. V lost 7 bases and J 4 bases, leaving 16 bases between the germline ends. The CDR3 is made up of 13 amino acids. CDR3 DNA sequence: TGCAGCGCCGGGAGAGAAGGGGGCTATGGCTACACCTTC. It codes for CSAGREGGYGYTF.

CDR3 DNA: TGTGCCAGCAGCTTAGGCAACAGGGCCTACGAGCAGTACTTC. Its protein is CASSLGNRAYEQYF. The chain has TRBV11-2 and TRBJ2-7; tentatively, D is TRBD1 (6 bases). Trimming cost V 1 base and J 2 bases, with 9 bases left between them. The germline V gene has CDR1 SGHAT and CDR2 FQNNGV. This CDR3 has 14 amino acids.

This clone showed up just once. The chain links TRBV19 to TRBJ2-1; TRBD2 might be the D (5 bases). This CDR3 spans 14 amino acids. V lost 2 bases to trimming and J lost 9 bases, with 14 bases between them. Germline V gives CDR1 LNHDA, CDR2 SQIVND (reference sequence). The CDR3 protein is CASSIRTTRGEQFF. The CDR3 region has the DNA TGTGCCAGTAGTATAAGGACCACTCGGGGTGAGCAGTTCTTC.

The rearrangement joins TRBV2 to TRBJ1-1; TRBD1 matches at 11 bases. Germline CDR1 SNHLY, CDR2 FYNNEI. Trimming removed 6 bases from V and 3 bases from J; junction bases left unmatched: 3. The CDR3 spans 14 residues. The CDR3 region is CASRRDRGDTEAFF. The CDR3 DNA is TGTGCCAGCAGGAGGGACAGGGGGGACACTGAAGCTTTCTTT.

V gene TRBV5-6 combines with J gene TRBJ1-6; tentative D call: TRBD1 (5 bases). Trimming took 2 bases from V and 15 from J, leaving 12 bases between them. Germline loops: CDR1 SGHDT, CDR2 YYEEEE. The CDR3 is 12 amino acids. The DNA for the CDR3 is TGTGCCAGCAGCTTCGGCCAGGGTCACCTCCACTTT. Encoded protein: CASSFGQGHLHF.

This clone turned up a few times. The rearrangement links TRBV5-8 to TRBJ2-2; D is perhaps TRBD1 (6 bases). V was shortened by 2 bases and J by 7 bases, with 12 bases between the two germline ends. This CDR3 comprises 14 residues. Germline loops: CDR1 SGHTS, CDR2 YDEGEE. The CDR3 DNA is TGTGCCAGCAGCTTCAGGGGAACGGGCGGGGAGCTGTTTTTT. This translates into CASSFRGTGGELFF.

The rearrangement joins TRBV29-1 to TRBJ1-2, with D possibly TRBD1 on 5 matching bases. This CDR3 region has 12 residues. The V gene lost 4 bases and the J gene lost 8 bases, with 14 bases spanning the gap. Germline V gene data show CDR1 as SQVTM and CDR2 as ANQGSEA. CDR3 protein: CSVVRLGEGYTF. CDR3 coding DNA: TGCAGCGTTGTGAGATTAGGGGAGGGCTACACCTTC.

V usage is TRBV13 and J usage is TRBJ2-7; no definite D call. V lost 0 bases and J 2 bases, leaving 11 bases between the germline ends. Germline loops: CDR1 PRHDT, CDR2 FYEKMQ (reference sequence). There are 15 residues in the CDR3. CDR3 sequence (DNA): TGTGCCAGCAGCTTAGGGTGGCAGGCCACCTACGAGCAGTACTTC. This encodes CASSLGWQATYEQYF.

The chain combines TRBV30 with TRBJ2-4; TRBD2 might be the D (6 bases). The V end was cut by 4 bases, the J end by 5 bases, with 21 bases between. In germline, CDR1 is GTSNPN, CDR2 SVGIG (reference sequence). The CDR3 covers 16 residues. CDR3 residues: CAWTGGIHSVENIQYF. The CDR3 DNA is TGTGCCTGGACCGGGGGAATTCATTCTGTTGAAAACATTCAGTACTTC.

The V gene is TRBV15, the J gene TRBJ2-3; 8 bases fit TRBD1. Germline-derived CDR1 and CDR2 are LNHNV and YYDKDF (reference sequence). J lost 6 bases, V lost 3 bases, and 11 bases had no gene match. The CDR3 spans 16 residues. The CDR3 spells CATSSGTGGRVDTQYF. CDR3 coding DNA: TGTGCCACCAGCAGCGGGACAGGAGGAAGAGTTGATACGCAGTATTTT.

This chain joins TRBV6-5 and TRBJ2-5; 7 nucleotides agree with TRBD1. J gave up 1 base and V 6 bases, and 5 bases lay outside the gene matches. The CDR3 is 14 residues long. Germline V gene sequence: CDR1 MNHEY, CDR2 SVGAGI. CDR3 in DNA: TGTGCCAGCAGATCCGGGACAGTCCAAGAGACCCAGTACTTC. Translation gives CASRSGTVQETQYF.